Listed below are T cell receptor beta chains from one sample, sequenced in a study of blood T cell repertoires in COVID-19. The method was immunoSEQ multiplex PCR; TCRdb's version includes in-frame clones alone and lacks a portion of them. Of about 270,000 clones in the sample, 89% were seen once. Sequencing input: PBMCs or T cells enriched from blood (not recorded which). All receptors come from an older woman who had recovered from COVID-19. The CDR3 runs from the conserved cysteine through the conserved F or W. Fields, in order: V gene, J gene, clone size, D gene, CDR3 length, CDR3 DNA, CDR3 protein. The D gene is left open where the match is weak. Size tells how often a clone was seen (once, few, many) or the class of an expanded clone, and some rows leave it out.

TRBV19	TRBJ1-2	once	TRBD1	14	TGTGCCAGTAGTATAGGACAGGGGCTACCGGGCTACACCTTC	CASSIGQGLPGYTF
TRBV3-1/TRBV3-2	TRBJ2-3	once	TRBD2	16	TGTGCCAGCAGCCAAGGACTAGCGGGGAGCACAGATACGCAGTATTTT	CASSQGLAGSTDTQYF
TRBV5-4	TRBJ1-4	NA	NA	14	TGTGCCAGCAGCTTGGCACAGGGCCAAGAAAAACTGTTTTTT	CASSLAQGQEKLFF
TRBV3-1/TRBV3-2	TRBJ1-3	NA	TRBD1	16	TGTGCCAGCAGCCAAGGGACAGGGGGGGGAGGAAACACCATATATTTT	CASSQGTGGGGNTIYF
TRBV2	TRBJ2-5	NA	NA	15	TGTGCCAGCACCCCCTGGAGGGGGCTCTTGGAGACCCAGTACTTC	CASTPWRGLLETQYF
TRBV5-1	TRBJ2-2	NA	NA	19	TGCGCCAGCAGCTTGTACAGGGATACGGCAGATGCTAACACCGGGGAGCTGTTTTTT	CASSLYRDTADANTGELFF
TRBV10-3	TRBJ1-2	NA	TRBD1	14	TGTGCCATAAGGGACAGGGGGCCCTCGGATGGCTACACCTTC	CAIRDRGPSDGYTF
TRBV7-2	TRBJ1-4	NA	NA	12	TGTGCCAGCAGCTTAAACGGCGGGAAACTGTTTTTT	CASSLNGGKLFF
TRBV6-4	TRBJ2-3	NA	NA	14	TGTGCCAGCAGTGTTGGGGGCTTGTTGGATACGCAGTATTTT	CASSVGGLLDTQYF
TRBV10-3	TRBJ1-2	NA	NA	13	TGTGCCATCAAACCGCCGGGTGACTATGGCTACACCTTC	CAIKPPGDYGYTF
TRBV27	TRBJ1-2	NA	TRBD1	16	TGTGCCAGCGTCCCGGGACAGGGAGTGACTAACTATGGCTACACCTTC	CASVPGQGVTNYGYTF
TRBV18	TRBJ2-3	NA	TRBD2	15	TGTGCCAGCTCACCGGTGGCGGGAGGCTCAGATACGCAGTATTTT	CASSPVAGGSDTQYF
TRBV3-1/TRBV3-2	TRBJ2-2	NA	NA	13	TGTGCCAGCAGCCTCGGAGAAACCGGGGAGCTGTTTTTT	CASSLGETGELFF
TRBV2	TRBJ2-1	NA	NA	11	TGTGCCAGCAGTGACGCGATTATACGATTCTTC	CASSDAIIRFF
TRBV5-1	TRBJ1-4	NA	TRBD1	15	TGCGCCAGCAGCTTCGGGGACAGGGGCCCTGAAAAACTGTTTTTT	CASSFGDRGPEKLFF
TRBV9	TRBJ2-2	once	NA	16	TGTGCCAGCAGCTCAACAACAGGGAGTAGTACCGGGGAGCTGTTTTTT	CASSSTTGSSTGELFF
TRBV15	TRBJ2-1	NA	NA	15	TGTGCCACCAGCAGAGATAGACTAACCTACAATGAGCAGTTCTTC	CATSRDRLTYNEQFF
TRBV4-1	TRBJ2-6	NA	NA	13	TGCGCCAGCAAAACTTCTGGGGCCAACGTCCTGACTTTC	CASKTSGANVLTF
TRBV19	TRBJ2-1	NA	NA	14	TGTGCCAGTAGTACTCCCAGGGGTAGCAATGAGCAGTTCTTC	CASSTPRGSNEQFF
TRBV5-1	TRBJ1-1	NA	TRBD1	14	TGCGCCAGCAGCCCACGCACAGGGGGCACTGAAGCTTTCTTT	CASSPRTGGTEAFF
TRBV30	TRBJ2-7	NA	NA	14	TGTGCCTGGAGGATGACCCGGAGCTCCTACGAGCAGTACTTC	CAWRMTRSSYEQYF
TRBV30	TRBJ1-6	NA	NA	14	TGTGCCTGGAGTCCCCGGGTTTCGAATTCACCCCTCCACTTT	CAWSPRVSNSPLHF
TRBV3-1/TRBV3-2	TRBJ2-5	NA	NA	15	TGTGCCAGCAGCCAATATGGAGTAGGTCAAGAGACCCAGTACTTC	CASSQYGVGQETQYF
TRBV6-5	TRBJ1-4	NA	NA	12	TGTGCCAGCAGTTACTCCGGTGAAAAACTGTTTTTT	CASSYSGEKLFF
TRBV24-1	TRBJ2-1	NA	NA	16	TGTGCCACCAGTGCCCCCCGGGGTGACTCTTACAATGAGCAGTTCTTC	CATSAPRGDSYNEQFF
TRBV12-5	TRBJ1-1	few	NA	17	TGTGCTAGTGGTTTGTTCCCCAACGAACATATGAACACTGAAGCTTTCTTT	CASGLFPNEHMNTEAFF
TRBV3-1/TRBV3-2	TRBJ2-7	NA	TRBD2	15	TGTGCCAGCAGCCTAATAGCGGGAGAGGCCTACGAGCAGTACTTC	CASSLIAGEAYEQYF
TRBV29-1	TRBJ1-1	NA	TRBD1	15	TGCAGCGTTGAAGATTTAGGGGGCGCAGGTACTGAAGCTTTCTTT	CSVEDLGGAGTEAFF
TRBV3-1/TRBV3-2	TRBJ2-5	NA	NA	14	TGTGCCAGCAGCCAAGCTGCAGTTTCAGAGACCCAGTACTTC	CASSQAAVSETQYF
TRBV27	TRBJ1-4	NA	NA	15	TGTGCCAGCAGTTTGAATGAGCTGGCTAATGAAAAACTGTTTTTT	CASSLNELANEKLFF
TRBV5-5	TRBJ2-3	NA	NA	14	TGTGCCAGCAGCTTCCTGGAGAGCACAGATACGCAGTATTTT	CASSFLESTDTQYF
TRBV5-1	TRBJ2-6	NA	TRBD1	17	TGCGCCAGCAGCTATGGACAGGGCTTCTCTGGGGCCAACGTCCTGACTTTC	CASSYGQGFSGANVLTF
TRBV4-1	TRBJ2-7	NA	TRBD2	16	TGCGCCAGCAGCCAATCTTCAGCGGGAGATCCGGACGAGCAGTACTTC	CASSQSSAGDPDEQYF
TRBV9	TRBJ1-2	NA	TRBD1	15	TGTGCCAGCAGCGTTGGGACAGAGTATAACTATGGCTACACCTTC	CASSVGTEYNYGYTF
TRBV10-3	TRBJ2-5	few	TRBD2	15	TGTGCCATCAGTGGGAGCGGGGGGACCCAAGAGACCCAGTACTTC	CAISGSGGTQETQYF
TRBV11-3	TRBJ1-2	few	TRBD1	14	TGTGCCAGCAGCTTAGGACAGGGCCGCTATGGCTACACCTTC	CASSLGQGRYGYTF
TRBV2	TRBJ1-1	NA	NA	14	TGTGCCAGCAGCCCCGGGAACATGAACACTGAAGCTTTCTTT	CASSPGNMNTEAFF
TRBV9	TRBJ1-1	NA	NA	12	TGTGCCAGCAGCGTAGAAAGAGGGAAGGCTTTCTTT	CASSVERGKAFF
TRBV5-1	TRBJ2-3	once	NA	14	TGCGCCAGCAGCTCCAGCGGAGCCGAAGATACGCAGTATTTT	CASSSSGAEDTQYF
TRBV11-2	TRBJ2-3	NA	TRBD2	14	TGTGCCAGCAGCTCGACTAGCGGGGGGGATACGCAGTATTTT	CASSSTSGGDTQYF
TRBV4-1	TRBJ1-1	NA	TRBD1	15	TGCGCCAGCAGCCAGGGGACAGGGGGTATCACTGAAGCTTTCTTT	CASSQGTGGITEAFF